These T cell receptor beta chains were read from a single sample in a study of cytomegalovirus exposure and HLA in healthy donors. Assay used: immunoSEQ multiplex PCR; TCRdb lists only in-frame clones, some missing. Found here are some 180,000 clones, 75% to 90% of them singletons; the top ten hold about 2.5%. The sample comprised PBMCs. The receptors shown here come from a male donor in good health and CMV-seronegative. CDR3s include the opening cysteine and the closing phenylalanine or tryptophan. The order of the fields is V gene, J gene, CDR3 length, CDR3 protein.

>TRBV5-5|TRBJ2-7|17
CASSLGLSGQGFNEQYF
>TRBV6-5|TRBJ1-2|13
CASSYDSLQGYTF
>TRBV7-9|TRBJ2-7|13
CASSPRSTYEQYF
>TRBV29-1|TRBJ1-1|13
CSADGGVATEAFF
>TRBV18|TRBJ2-7|14
CASSPPFSTYEQYF
>TRBV6-5|TRBJ1-5|13
CASSGTGRQPQHF
>TRBV5-6|TRBJ2-5|13
CASSFDRKETQYF
>TRBV28|TRBJ1-6|13
CAGRSSYNSPLHF
>TRBV19|TRBJ2-2|18
CASSILSGRGLGTGELFF
>TRBV6-4|TRBJ1-6|13
CASSDRGNSPLHF
>TRBV19|TRBJ1-1|16
CASSVTRGLGNTEAFF
>TRBV9|TRBJ2-7|13
CASSAAGGFEQYF
>TRBV2|TRBJ1-6|14
CASSWDRDGSPLHF
>TRBV9|TRBJ2-1|15
CASSVVGSPYNEQFF
>TRBV6-1|TRBJ2-6|15
CASRADYSGANGLTF
>TRBV28|.|13
CASRRTGGYEQYF
>TRBV30|TRBJ1-4|14
CAWSVQGVLEKLFF
>TRBV19|TRBJ1-2|14
CASSPTGGAGGYTF
>TRBV7-7|TRBJ2-2|14
CASSLRLNTGELFF
>TRBV10-1|TRBJ2-5|14
CASSEGNREETQYF
>TRBV18|TRBJ1-1|14
CASSPGGMNTEAFF
>TRBV18|TRBJ2-5|15
CASSPFGTTQETQYF
>TRBV5-1|TRBJ1-1|14
CASSPRDSATEAFF
>TRBV10-1|TRBJ2-2|13
CASSQVLAGELFF
>TRBV30|TRBJ1-1|15
CAWSRGQGLMAEAFF
>TRBV11-2|.|15
CASSFSSGYSYEQYF